These 11 T cell receptor beta chains were sequenced from one sample in a study of T cell responses to AZD1222 COVID-19 vaccine. Using immunoSEQ multiplex PCR, the repertoire was profiled, and TCRdb retains in-frame clones only, with some absent. This sample carries over 150,000 clones, roughly nine tenths of them seen once, and the ten largest clones take 3% to 3.5%. The material sequenced was peripheral blood, taken 28 days after the second AZD1222 dose. These TCRs come from an adult who received the AZD1222 COVID-19 vaccine.

CDR3 amino acids: CASSWRGADYGYTF. DNA of the CDR3: TGCGCCAGCAGCTGGAGGGGCGCCGACTATGGCTACACCTTC. The chain is built from TRBV5-1 and TRBJ1-2; weak D call: TRBD1 (5 bases). The CDR3 covers 14 residues. With 3 bases removed from V and 3 bases from J, the gap between germline ends came to 12 bases. Germline CDR1 is SGHRS and CDR2 is YFSETQ.

The chain combines TRBV12-3 or TRBV12-4 with TRBJ2-2; a weak D match, TRBD2 (5 bases). The CDR3 runs 13 residues. Trimming stripped 6 bases from V and 6 bases from J, with 11 bases between. CDR3 coding DNA: TGTGCCAGCAGGGGAGAACGGGCCGGGGAGCTGTTTTTT. This sequence encodes CASRGERAGELFF.

This chain uses TRBV24-1 with TRBJ1-2, with 7 bases aligning to TRBD1. After removal of 4 bases from V and 4 bases from J, the junction contained 2 bases not matched to a gene. CDR3 length: 13 amino acids. Germline-derived CDR1 and CDR2 are KGHDR and SFDVKD. The CDR3 loop is CATSDPGGYGYTF. The CDR3 nucleotides read TGTGCCACCAGTGACCCAGGGGGCTATGGCTACACCTTC.

V gene TRBV28 combines with J gene TRBJ1-2, with D tentatively TRBD1 (6 bases). Trimming stripped 7 bases from V and 4 bases from J, with 13 bases between. Germline V gives CDR1 MDHEN, CDR2 SYDVKM. This CDR3 is built from 13 residues. As DNA, the CDR3 is TGTGCCAGCACCGTGACAGGCACCTATGGCTACACCTTC. Translation: CASTVTGTYGYTF.

The chain carries TRBV10-2 and TRBJ2-7; D remains ambiguous. V was trimmed by 8 bases and J by 3 bases, leaving 8 bases between them. Per the germline V gene, CDR1 is WSHSY and CDR2 is SAAADI. This CDR3 comprises 11 residues. CDR3: CASSWGYEQYF. CDR3 DNA: TGCGCCAGCTCGTGGGGCTACGAGCAGTACTTC.

V and J are TRBV5-5 and TRBJ1-3, with unresolved D. V was shortened by 4 bases and J by 1 base, with 12 bases between the two germline ends. The V gene's germline CDR1 is SGHKS and CDR2 YYEKEE (reference sequence). This CDR3 contains 15 residues. CDR3 region: CASSVQPFSGNTIYF. DNA for the CDR3: TGTGCCAGCAGCGTCCAGCCGTTTTCTGGAAACACCATATATTTT.

The rearrangement joins TRBV7-2 to TRBJ2-3, with TRBD2 as a possible D gene (6 bases). The CDR3 has 16 amino acids. The germline gives CDR1 SGHTA, CDR2 FQGNSA. The ends were cut back, 5 bases at V and 3 bases at J, with 18 bases in the middle. CDR3 sequence reads: CASSEVRLERTDTQYF. The DNA of the CDR3 is TGTGCCAGCAGCGAAGTAAGACTAGAACGGACAGATACGCAGTATTTT.

This rearrangement joins TRBV5-4 to TRBJ2-7; TRBD2 might be the D (6 bases). Germline V gene lookup returns CDR1 SGHNT and CDR2 YYREEE (reference sequence). This CDR3 spans 13 amino acids. V was shortened by 3 bases and J by 3 bases, with 10 bases between the two germline ends. The CDR3 sequence: CASSWTEGYEQYF. As DNA, the CDR3 is TGTGCCAGCAGCTGGACGGAGGGCTACGAGCAGTACTTC.

This clone was counted a single time. The chain carries TRBV5-1 and TRBJ2-5; possibly TRBD2 for D (5 bases). V lost 5 bases, J lost 2 bases, and 10 bases lay in between. CDR3 length: 13 amino acids. Germline V CDR1 and CDR2: SGHRS, YFSETQ. CDR3 in DNA: TGCGCCAGCAGACAAGAGGGACAAGAGACCCAGTACTTC. Residues: CASRQEGQETQYF.

This clone is a singleton in its sample. J is TRBJ2-2 and V is TRBV7-2; 8 positions match TRBD2. J lost 7 bases, V lost 4 bases, and 11 bases had no gene match. The CDR3 spans 16 residues. The germline gives CDR1 SGHTA, CDR2 FQGNSA. The CDR3 nucleotides are TGTGCCAGCAGCTCACAAAGCGGGAGCGGGAGCGGGGAGCTGTTTTTT. This gives the protein CASSSQSGSGSGELFF.

The V gene is TRBV27, the J gene TRBJ1-6, with 7 bases matching TRBD1. CDR1 and CDR2 from the germline V gene are MNHEY and SMNVEV (reference sequence). This CDR3 comprises 16 residues. Trimming cost V 3 bases and J 7 bases; bases outside gene matches: 9. The CDR3 coding sequence is TGTGCCAGCAGTTTCTCCCAGGGGGGTGGGAATTCACCCCTCCACTTT. The encoded protein is CASSFSQGGGNSPLHF.